The 24 T cell receptor beta chains presented below share a single source sample, sequenced in a study of low-dose radiotherapy and immunotherapy resistance in tumors. TCR amplification ran approximately 20 PCR cycles using constant-region and V-primer adapter primers. Each CDR3 protein is one row after TCRdb ran MiXCR on the reads. The table has tens of thousands of distinct CDR3 sequences, approximately 10% seen once. Specified time point: before trial treatment. This sample comprised PBMCs, obtained before treatment. The receptors derive from a female donor with ovarian cancer.

There are many counts of this clonotype. This chain connects TRBV6-2 or TRBV6-3 to TRBJ2-1, with D unresolved. The CDR3 totals 13 residues. Germline-derived CDR1 and CDR2 are MNHEY and SVGEGT. V was trimmed by 2 bases and J by 8 bases, leaving 10 bases between them. Here the CDR3 reads CASSYVGADEQFF. The CDR3 DNA reads TGTGCCAGCAGTTACGTCGGTGCGGATGAGCAGTTCTTC.

This clonotype was counted only a few times. Because the CDR3's place on the DNA is in doubt, the DNA is left out and the CDR3 is given as listed by TCRdb. The rearrangement uses TRBV6-5 and TRBJ2-2; the D call in the table, TRBD2, was not verified against the DNA. Germline V gene data show CDR1 as MNHEY and CDR2 as SVGAGI. The CDR3 length is 14 residues, termini included. The CDR3 sequence: CASSDLAGGELFFF.

This clonotype qualifies as medium-sized. The V gene is TRBV28, the J gene TRBJ2-7; weak D call: TRBD1 (6 bases). Germline CDR1 is MDHEN and CDR2 is SYDVKM. The V end lost 6 bases, the J end lost 2 bases, and 20 bases lay between the germline ends. CDR3 length equals 16 residues. The CDR3 coding sequence is TGTGCCAGCAGCCAAACCGACAGGCTGCTCACCTACGAGCAGTACTTC. It yields the protein CASSQTDRLLTYEQYF. Filled out from reference TRBV28 and TRBJ2-7, the complete variable domain reads DVKVTQSSRYLVKRTGEKVFLECVQDMDHENMFWYRQDPGLGLRLIYFSYDVKMKEKGDIPEGYSVSREKKERFSLILESASTNQTSMYLCASSQTDRLLTYEQYFGPGTRLTVT.

This clonotype has at least ten counts. The chain links TRBV5-1 to TRBJ2-3; the D gene is possibly TRBD1 (6 bases). CDR1 is SGHRS, CDR2 YFSETQ, per germline. V lost 0 bases and J lost 6, with 8 bases in between. This CDR3 spans 13 amino acids. The CDR3 DNA is TGCGCCAGCAGCTTGGACAGGGTGGATACGCAGTATTTT. This sequence encodes CASSLDRVDTQYF. Drawing the rest from reference TRBV5-1 and TRBJ2-3, the complete variable domain is KAGVTQTPRYLIKTRGQQVTLSCSPISGHRSVSWYQQTPGQGLQFLFEYFSETQRNKGNFPGRFSGRQFSNSRSEMNVSTLELGDSALYLCASSLDRVDTQYFGPGTRLTVL.

The table lists this clonotype with many counts. This chain uses TRBV18 with TRBJ1-2, with D possibly TRBD1 on 6 matching bases. The CDR3 consists of 14 residues. Germline CDR1 is KGHSH and CDR2 is LQKENI. The V and J ends lost 6 bases and 8 bases respectively, with 19 bases between them. CDR3: CASSDQGQYNGYTF. CDR3 DNA sequence: TGTGCCAGCTCCGACCAGGGGCAGTATAACGGCTACACCTTC.

This clonotype was detected ten times or more. V and J are TRBV29-1 and TRBJ2-3; 11 bases are a match to TRBD2. Germline V lookup: CDR1 SQVTM, CDR2 ANQGSEA. The CDR3 spans 13 residues. J was trimmed by 6 bases and V by 6 bases; bases with no gene match: 5. The CDR3 loop reads CSVGTSGADTQYF. The CDR3 nucleotides read TGCAGCGTGGGGACTAGCGGCGCGGATACGCAGTATTTT.

This clonotype was counted only a few times. The CDR3 DNA reads TGTGCCAGTAGTCGGACAGGGGGCGCCGCCTACAATGAGCAGTTCTTC. Translation gives CASSRTGGAAYNEQFF. The rearrangement joins TRBV19 to TRBJ2-1, with 11 nucleotides matching TRBD1. Germline loops: CDR1 LNHDA, CDR2 SQIVND (reference sequence). With V trimmed by 5 bases and J by 2 bases, 5 bases remained unmatched. This CDR3 is built from 16 residues.

This sequence joins TRBV3-1 and TRBJ1-5; 8 bases line up with TRBD1. Germline CDR1 LGHDT, CDR2 YNNKEL (reference sequence). The CDR3 runs to 15 residues. The V and J ends lost 4 bases and 5 bases, in that order; junction bases with no gene match: 7. CDR3 coding DNA: TGTGCCAGCAGCCGAGACATGACAGGGGATCAGCCCCAGCATTTT. The encoded protein is CASSRDMTGDQPQHF.

This clonotype was counted many times. CDR3 loop: CASSTGLGTLNEKLFF. CDR3 DNA: TGCGCCAGCAGCACCGGGCTTGGGACACTCAATGAAAAACTGTTTTTT. The V call is TRBV5-1, the J call TRBJ1-4, with D maybe TRBD1 (6 bases). Trimming took 4 bases from V and 5 from J, leaving 18 bases between them. The CDR3 is made up of 16 amino acids. Germline loops: CDR1 SGHRS, CDR2 YFSETQ.

The sample holds many counts of this clonotype. The CDR3 DNA follows: TGCGCCAGCAGCTCAGACAGGCGCTCCTACGAGCAGTACTTC. Protein sequence: CASSSDRRSYEQYF. V and J are TRBV5-1 and TRBJ2-7; D is perhaps TRBD1 (6 bases). CDR1 SGHRS and CDR2 YFSETQ come from the germline V gene. Trimming left V 3 bases short and J 0 bases short, with 10 bases between. This CDR3 has 14 amino acids.

This clonotype was seen repeatedly, ten times or more. The CDR3 DNA is TGTGCCATCAGCCCGGGACAGGGGGGAACAGATACGCAGTATTTT. Residues: CAISPGQGGTDTQYF. V and J are TRBV10-3 and TRBJ2-3; 11 nucleotides line up with TRBD1. This CDR3 has 15 residues. Germline V gives CDR1 ENHRY, CDR2 SYGVKD. The V gene end was trimmed by 6 bases and the J gene end by 3 bases; junction bases not matched to a gene: 5.

As to this clonotype: A read error is likely here: a far larger clone is one base away. The chain's CDR3 is CASSASGRRYNEQYF. DNA of the CDR3: TGTGCCAGCAGTGCTTCGGGACGGAGATACAATGAGCAGTACTTC. The genes are TRBV6-2 or TRBV6-3 and TRBJ2-7; D may be TRBD1 or TRBD2 (5 bases each). The CDR3 extends over 15 amino acids. The ends were cut back, 5 bases at V and 7 bases at J, with 21 bases in the middle. Germline CDR1 reads MNHEY; CDR2 reads SVGEGT.

This clonotype was observed many times. The chain combines TRBV20-1 with TRBJ2-7; D unresolved. The germline V gene encodes CDR1 DFQATT and CDR2 SNEGSKA (reference sequence). The CDR3 is made up of 12 amino acids. V was cut by 3 bases and J by 2 bases, with 8 bases left in between. CDR3 in amino acids: CSASVTAYEQYF. Here the CDR3 DNA reads TGCAGTGCTAGCGTGACGGCCTACGAGCAGTACTTC.

In this sample, this clonotype turned up a few times. The rearrangement uses TRBV25-1 and TRBJ2-1, with D uncertain. V dropped 6 bases and J dropped 1 base, with 7 bases sitting between them. The CDR3 spans 13 residues. The germline V gene has CDR1 MGHDK and CDR2 SYGVNS. The CDR3 spells CASRQYSYNEQFF. For the CDR3, the DNA is TGTGCCAGCAGACAGTATTCCTACAATGAGCAGTTCTTC. The full variable domain, its missing parts supplied by reference TRBV25-1 and TRBJ2-1, is EADIYQTPRYLVIGTGKKITLECSQTMGHDKMYWYQQDPGMELHLIHYSYGVNSTEKGDLSSESTVSRIRTEHFPLTLESARPSHTSQYLCASRQYSYNEQFFGPGTRLTVL.

The chain couples TRBV5-4 to TRBJ2-1; weak D call: TRBD1 (5 bases). The CDR3 runs to 15 residues. V lost 5 bases, J lost 4 bases, and 16 bases lay in between. Germline V gene data show CDR1 as SGHNT and CDR2 as YYREEE (reference sequence). Here the CDR3 reads CASSSGMGFYNEQFF. In DNA form, the CDR3 reads TGTGCCAGCAGTTCAGGGATGGGGTTTTACAATGAGCAGTTCTTC.

This clonotype has ten or more counts. The V call is TRBV6-2 or TRBV6-3, the J call TRBJ2-3, with 8 bases identical to TRBD2. V lost 6 bases and J lost 7; bases outside the gene matches: 12. This CDR3 comprises 15 residues. Germline loops: CDR1 MNHEY, CDR2 SVGEGT. The CDR3 nucleotides are TGTGCCAGCAGCCTTCTTAGCGGGGACGAAAATACGCAGTATTTT. This codes for CASSLLSGDENTQYF.

This clonotype was seen at least ten times. The chain is built from TRBV10-3 and TRBJ2-3; D not certain. With 6 bases removed from V and 2 bases from J, the gap between germline ends came to 12 bases. Germline-derived CDR1 and CDR2 are ENHRY and SYGVKD. This CDR3 contains 14 residues. The CDR3 here is CAIRASGNTDTQYF. The CDR3 nucleotides read TGTGCCATCAGAGCTTCAGGAAACACAGATACGCAGTATTTT.

As regards this clonotype: A single base is all that separates this from a far larger clone, so a read error is likely. The V call is TRBV6-8, the J call TRBJ2-1; 9 bases are a match to TRBD2. This CDR3 has 15 amino acids. Per the germline V gene, CDR1 is MNHGY and CDR2 is SAAAGT. J gave up 7 bases and V 6 bases, and 10 bases lay outside the gene matches. The CDR3 nucleotides are TGTGCCAGCAGGGGAGGTGGGGCGGGGGGGAATGAGCAGTTCTTC. Translation gives CASRGGGAGGNEQFF.

This clonotype has ten or more counts. The chain carries TRBV2 and TRBJ1-1; possible D gene TRBD1, 5 bases. The CDR3 length is 15 residues. V was trimmed by 8 bases and J by 5 bases, leaving 21 bases between them. Germline loops: CDR1 SNHLY, CDR2 FYNNEI. In DNA form, the CDR3 reads TGTGCCAGCGGGCGTAAGGGGCTAGTCGAGACTGAAGCTTTCTTT. This sequence encodes CASGRKGLVETEAFF.

Only a few counts were recorded for this clonotype. This chain links TRBV20-1 with TRBJ1-1, with D tentatively TRBD1 (5 bases). Germline V gene sequence: CDR1 DFQATT, CDR2 SNEGSKA (reference sequence). CDR3 length: 15 amino acids. Trimming shortened V by 1 base and J by 0 bases, and 12 bases separated the two germline ends. The CDR3 region is CSARVVGRMNTEAFF. The CDR3 region has the DNA TGCAGTGCTAGAGTTGTGGGGCGGATGAACACTGAAGCTTTCTTT.

This clonotype was counted ten times or more. In nucleotides, the CDR3 is TGCAGCACGAGACAGGGGGCGAACACCGGGGAGCTGTTTTTT. The encoded protein is CSTRQGANTGELFF. V gene TRBV29-1 combines with J gene TRBJ2-2; TRBD1 aligns across 9 bases. Unmatched junction bases numbered 4, after V lost 8 bases and J lost 0 bases. There are 14 residues in the CDR3. Germline-derived CDR1 and CDR2 are SQVTM and ANQGSEA.

With regard to this clonotype: A read error may produce the germline difference seen at one junction end. The V call is TRBV7-6, the J call TRBJ2-5, with a possible D match to TRBD1 (6 bases). The CDR3 covers 15 residues. Germline assignment: CDR1 SGHVS and CDR2 FNYEAQ. In nucleotides, the CDR3 is TGTGCTAGCAGCCGACCTTACGACAGGCAAGAGACCCAGTACTTC. Its protein product is CASSRPYDRQETQYF.

This clonotype was observed at least ten times. The chain joins TRBV27 to TRBJ2-1; the match to TRBD1 covers 11 bases. The germline V gene has CDR1 MNHEY and CDR2 SMNVEV (reference sequence). Germline trimming cut 3 bases from V and 8 bases from J; bases unmatched to any gene: 6. The CDR3 loop spans 15 amino acids. The CDR3 DNA sequence: TGTGCCAGCAGTTTTGGGACAGGGGGTGGCTATGAGCAGTTCTTC. The encoded protein is CASSFGTGGGYEQFF.

This clonotype was seen at least ten times. The CDR3 sequence is CASSPQDRGTDTQYF. The CDR3 coding sequence is TGTGCCAGCAGCCCACAGGACAGGGGGACAGATACGCAGTATTTT. J is TRBJ2-3 and V is TRBV7-3; TRBD1 aligns across 10 bases. The ends lost 5 bases at V and 3 bases at J; junction bases unmatched: 5. CDR3 size: 15 residues. The V gene's germline CDR1 is SGHTA and CDR2 FQGTGA. Supplemented by reference TRBV7-3 and TRBJ2-3, the full variable domain reads GAGVSQTPSNKVTEKGKYVELRCDPISGHTALYWYRQSLGQGPEFLIYFQGTGAADDSGLPNDRFFAVRPEGSVSTLKIQRTERGDSAVYLCASSPQDRGTDTQYFGPGTRLTVL.